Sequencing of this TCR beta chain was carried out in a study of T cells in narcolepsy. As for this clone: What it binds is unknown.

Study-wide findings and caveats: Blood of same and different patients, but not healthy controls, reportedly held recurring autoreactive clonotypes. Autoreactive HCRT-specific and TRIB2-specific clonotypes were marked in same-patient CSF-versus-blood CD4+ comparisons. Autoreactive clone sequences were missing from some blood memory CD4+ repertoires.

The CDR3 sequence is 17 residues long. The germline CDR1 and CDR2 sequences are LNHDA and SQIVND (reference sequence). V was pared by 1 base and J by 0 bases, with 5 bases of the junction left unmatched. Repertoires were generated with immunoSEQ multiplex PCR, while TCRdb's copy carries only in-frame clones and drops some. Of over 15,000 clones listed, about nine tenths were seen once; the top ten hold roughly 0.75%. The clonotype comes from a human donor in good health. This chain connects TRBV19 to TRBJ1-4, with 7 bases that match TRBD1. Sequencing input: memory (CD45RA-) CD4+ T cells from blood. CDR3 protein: CASSIVSTGATNEKLFF. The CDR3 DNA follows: TGTGCCAGTAGTATAGTCAGCACAGGGGCAACTAATGAAAAACTGTTTTTT.